This T cell receptor (beta chain) was identified in a study of blood T cell repertoires in COVID-19. CDR3 size: 16 residues. The V gene lost 6 bases and the J gene lost 0 bases, with 15 bases spanning the gap. CDR1 SGHVS and CDR2 FQNEAQ come from the germline V gene. Study processing details: Estimates of nucleated cell counts were drawn from the amplification of reference gene primers. Method: immunoSEQ multiplex PCR; TCRdb's copy keeps in-frame clones and lacks some. Clone size and V and J calls were adopted from that table, with D and trimming inferred from the DNA. The sample holds some 370,000 clones, around 90% seen once.

V is TRBV7-8 and J is TRBJ1-3; D perhaps matches TRBD1 (6 bases). The material sequenced was peripheral blood. The clonotype originates from a man younger than 30 with active or convalescent COVID-19. CDR3: CASSYLWTDSGNTIYF. As DNA, the CDR3 is TGTGCCAGCAGTTATCTTTGGACAGACTCTGGAAACACCATATATTTT.